The clone carrying this T cell receptor beta chain came up a few times. Its antigen is unidentified. TCRdb's table, derived via immunoSEQ multiplex PCR, lists solely in-frame clones and lacks some. The profile shows tens of thousands of clones, almost 70% of them singletons. CDR3 length: 15 residues. Per the germline V gene, CDR1 is KGHDR and CDR2 is SFDVKD. V dropped 5 bases and J dropped 6 bases, with 16 bases sitting between them. Antigen-specific CD4+ T cell clonotypes were called by their expansion after viral peptide-pool culture in ViraFEST. The culture ran for 10 days before CD4+ T cells were isolated. Nobody among the vaccine recipients had prior SARS-CoV-2 infection (nucleocapsid antibodies were negative). These data are taken from a study of vaccination effects on CD4 cells after COVID-19.

The chain combines TRBV24-1 with TRBJ2-1; D is possibly TRBD2 (6 bases). The origin of this receptor is a human donor who received a COVID-19 vaccine. This material consisted of CD4+ T cells from PBMCs cultured with HCoV-NL63 spike peptides, taken before COVID-19 vaccination. The CDR3 DNA follows: TGTGCCACCAGTGGCGGGATAGGGACCTCCAATGAGCAGTTCTTC. It codes for CATSGGIGTSNEQFF.